The 17 T cell receptor beta chains below were found in one sample sequenced in a study of Graves' ophthalmopathy and Graves' hyperthyroidism. The sequenced template was RNA, covering the TCR beta CDR3 region. RT-PCR in the first round used HTBI primers; a second-round multiplex PCR followed. TCRdb re-called the multiplex PCR reads with MiXCR, one entry per CDR3 protein. The repertoire holds over a million distinct CDR3 sequences, with 35% to 45% as singletons. The specimen was peripheral blood or thyroid tissue (not recorded which). The receptor set was obtained from an adult man with Graves' hyperthyroidism.

In its sample, this clonotype was seen a few times. The rearrangement joins TRBV7-8 to TRBJ1-1; the D is unclear. Trimming removed 0 bases at V and 1 base at J, with 9 bases between. The germline V gene has CDR1 SGHVS and CDR2 FQNEAQ. The CDR3 runs 15 residues. The CDR3 DNA reads as TGTGCCAGCAGCTTAGCTGAACCGACGAACACTGAAGCTTTCTTT. Protein product: CASSLAEPTNTEAFF.

The chain is built from TRBV7-9 and TRBJ1-2; 7 bases map to TRBD1. There are 17 residues in the CDR3. Germline V gives CDR1 SEHNR, CDR2 FQNEAQ (reference sequence). Trimming removed 6 bases from V and 3 bases from J; junction bases left unmatched: 16. The CDR3, as DNA: TGTGCCAGCAGGACAGGGACAGTGAGAGCCTCGGACTATGGCTACACCTTC. Translated, it gives CASRTGTVRASDYGYTF.

The V call is TRBV7-8, the J call TRBJ1-6; no reliable D call. The V end lost 7 bases, the J end lost 10 bases, and 14 bases lay between the germline ends. Looked up from germline, CDR1 is SGHVS and CDR2 is FQNEAQ. This CDR3 has 13 amino acids. CDR3: CASIEGSSSPLHF. The CDR3 bases are TGTGCCAGCATCGAGGGAAGCTCCTCACCCCTCCACTTT.

The V gene is TRBV29-1, the J gene TRBJ2-5, with 10 bases fitting TRBD2. Germline CDR1 reads SQVTM; CDR2 reads ANQGSEA. V gave up 6 bases and J gave up 4 bases; unmatched junction bases: 5. CDR3 length: 13 residues. CDR3 in DNA: TGCAGCGTAGAGCCTAGCGGGGGAGAGACCCAGTACTTC. It translates to CSVEPSGGETQYF.

The V gene is TRBV12-3 or TRBV12-4, the J gene TRBJ2-2; no clear D gene. Trimming pared 7 bases from V and 6 bases from J, leaving 12 bases between. This CDR3 is built from 13 residues. The CDR3 bases are TGTGCCAGCACCCAACATCTCGCCGGGGAGCTGTTTTTT. This codes for CASTQHLAGELFF.

This clonotype was recorded many times. The chain employs TRBV20-1 and TRBJ1-1; D might be TRBD1 (5 bases). CDR1 is DFQATT and CDR2 is SNEGSKA in the germline V gene (reference sequence). CDR3 length: 14 amino acids. V lost 0 bases, J lost 4 bases, and 12 bases lay in between. In DNA form, the CDR3 reads TGCAGTGCTAGAGAGGGACCCTTGACCACTGAAGCTTTCTTT. Residues: CSAREGPLTTEAFF.

This clonotype was seen at least ten times. This chain's CDR3 is CATSSLTDYGYTF. CDR3 coding DNA: TGTGCCACCAGCAGCTTGACAGACTATGGCTACACCTTC. This chain uses TRBV15 with TRBJ1-2; maybe TRBD1 (5 bases). There are 13 residues in the CDR3. Trimming took off 3 bases at V and 3 bases at J, with 8 bases between the two ends. The germline gives CDR1 LNHNV, CDR2 YYDKDF (reference sequence).

The chain is built from TRBV20-1 and TRBJ2-2; 12 bases map to TRBD2. CDR1 is DFQATT, CDR2 SNEGSKA, per germline (reference sequence). This CDR3 contains 15 residues. V was clipped by 0 bases and J by 6 bases; unmatched bases: 2. The CDR3 reads CSARDTSGRSGELFF. The CDR3 bases are TGCAGTGCTAGAGATACTAGCGGGAGGTCCGGGGAGCTGTTTTTT.

The chain recombines TRBV5-6 with TRBJ1-5; D ambiguous. This CDR3 is built from 17 residues. Between the trimmed V and J ends, which lost 1 base and 0 bases, there was a span of 14 bases. Germline V gene lookup returns CDR1 SGHDT and CDR2 YYEEEE. CDR3 nucleotides: TGTGCCAGCAGCTTGTGGTGGCCAGTCCATAGCAATCAGCCCCAGCATTTT. It specifies CASSLWWPVHSNQPQHF.

The chain recombines TRBV7-2 with TRBJ1-5; D might be TRBD1 (6 bases). This CDR3 has 13 residues. The germline V gene has CDR1 SGHTA and CDR2 FQGNSA. Trimming pared 2 bases from V and 13 bases from J, leaving 15 bases between. The DNA for the CDR3 is TGTGCCAGCAGCTTACAGGGGTATGGCACGCAGCATTTT. Protein sequence: CASSLQGYGTQHF.

This clonotype was observed a handful of times. A read error is likely, as this CDR3 ends without the conserved phenylalanine or tryptophan. The DNA is omitted, as the CDR3 cannot be located on it reliably, and the CDR3 follows TCRdb's listing. This chain links TRBV7-9 with TRBJ2-7; no DNA check was done on the table's D call, TRBD1. The CDR3 is 9 amino acids long, termini counted. Per the germline V gene, CDR1 is SEHNR and CDR2 is FQNEAQ (reference sequence). This CDR3 reads CASSVRQIQ.

Comments on this clonotype: With a much larger clone just one base away, this may be a read error. The CDR3 end shows no conserved phenylalanine or tryptophan, and so a read error is likely. The chain has TRBV11-2 and TRBJ1-2; TRBD1 matches at 8 bases. Unmatched junction bases numbered 13, after V lost 5 bases and J lost 8 bases. CDR3 length: 15 residues. Per the germline V gene, CDR1 is SGHAT and CDR2 is FQNNGV. CDR3 nucleotide sequence: TGTGCCAGCAGCACACGACAGGGGTCGCGACGGGGCTACACCTGC. It is translated as CASSTRQGSRRGYTC.

In this sample, this clonotype turned up a few times. This chain connects TRBV11-2 to TRBJ2-2; D tentatively fits TRBD1 or TRBD2 (5 bases each). From germline, CDR1 is SGHAT and CDR2 FQNNGV. V was clipped by 6 bases and J by 3 bases, with 17 bases between them. The CDR3 runs 16 residues. This CDR3 is CASSWAGTVYTGELFF. In nucleotides, the CDR3 is TGTGCCAGCAGTTGGGCCGGGACGGTATACACCGGGGAGCTGTTTTTT. The full variable domain, in which reference TRBV11-2 and TRBJ2-2 provide the parts outside the CDR3, is EAGVAQSPRYKIIEKRQSVAFWCNPISGHATLYWYQQILGQGPKLLIQFQNNGVVDDSQLPKDRFSAERLKGVDSTLKIQPAKLEDSAVYLCASSWAGTVYTGELFFGEGSRLTVL.

A note on this clonotype: A junction end diverges from the germline sequence, so it may reflect a read error. V is TRBV4-1 and J is TRBJ1-4; D may be TRBD1 (5 bases). The CDR3 consists of 15 residues. Germline V gene data show CDR1 as MGHRA and CDR2 as YSYEKL. Here the CDR3 DNA reads TGCGCCAGCAGCCAAGGAGGGGTGACTAATGTAAAACTGTTTTTT. Protein sequence: CASSQGGVTNVKLFF.

This clonotype has ten or more counts. This rearrangement joins TRBV10-2 to TRBJ1-2; D gene unclear. CDR1 and CDR2 from the germline V gene are WSHSY and SAAADI. Trimming left V 1 base short and J 6 bases short, with 9 bases between. This CDR3 has 13 amino acids. CDR3 in amino acids: CASSEYFTDGYTF. DNA of the CDR3: TGCGCCAGCAGTGAGTACTTCACGGATGGCTACACCTTC.

With regard to this clonotype: Relative to the germline gene, one junction end is altered; a read error may explain this. This chain joins TRBV2 and TRBJ2-5; D remains ambiguous. Germline V gives CDR1 SNHLY, CDR2 FYNNEI. The CDR3 runs to 14 residues. As DNA, the CDR3 is TGTGCCAGCAGTAAAGCCTTTAACCAAGAGACCCAGTACTTC. It encodes CASSKAFNQETQYF.

This clonotype has just a few counts. This chain joins TRBV7-9 and TRBJ2-6, with D possibly TRBD2 on 5 matching bases. The CDR3 is made up of 16 amino acids. Trimming stripped 2 bases from V and 0 bases from J, with 8 bases between. CDR1 SEHNR and CDR2 FQNEAQ come from the germline V gene (reference sequence). The CDR3 nucleotides are TGTGCCAGCAGCTTACACCTAGCCTCTGGGGCCAACGTCCTGACTTTC. Protein product: CASSLHLASGANVLTF.